Below, 13 T cell receptor beta chains from the same sample are listed, as sequenced in a study of CD8 T cells in ankylosing spondylitis. TCRdb recomputed calls from the 5' RACE reads with MiXCR, one row per CDR3 protein. The table shows a few hundred thousand distinct CDR3 sequences, with 15% to 20% occurring only once. The sample comprised blood, either unsorted or a sorted T cell fraction (not recorded which). These receptors originate from a male donor with ankylosing spondylitis or in good health (not recorded which).

This sequence joins TRBV3-1 and TRBJ2-7; either TRBD1 or TRBD2 may fit D (6 bases each). Trimming took 11 bases from V and 4 from J, leaving 24 bases between them. Germline values: CDR1 LGHDT, CDR2 YNNKEL (reference sequence). The CDR3 sequence is 15 residues long. The chain's CDR3 is CACADRTKRGYEQYF. CDR3 sequence (DNA): TGTGCCTGCGCCGACCGGACTAAAAGGGGGTACGAGCAGTACTTC.

The rearrangement links TRBV13 to TRBJ2-2; 12 nucleotides line up with TRBD2. The CDR3 runs 17 residues. The V gene end was trimmed by 3 bases and the J gene end by 4 bases; junction bases not matched to a gene: 6. Germline loops: CDR1 PRHDT, CDR2 FYEKMQ (reference sequence). CDR3 DNA: TGTGCCAGCAGCTTGGAACTAGCGGGAGGTCCCACCGGGGAGCTGTTTTTT. Protein sequence: CASSLELAGGPTGELFF.

This clonotype came up a few times. The CDR3 protein is CASSLPPDTQYF. In DNA, the CDR3 is TGTGCCAGCAGTTTACCCCCTGATACGCAGTATTTT. The V gene is TRBV27, the J gene TRBJ2-3, with unresolved D. The CDR3 runs 12 residues. The V end was cut by 2 bases, the J end by 6 bases, with 6 bases between. Germline values: CDR1 MNHEY, CDR2 SMNVEV (reference sequence).

The chain combines TRBV4-3 with TRBJ2-7, with TRBD2 matching 8 bases. Germline V gives CDR1 LGHNA, CDR2 YSLEER. Trimming took 0 bases from V and 2 from J; bases not matched to a gene: 3. The CDR3 extends over 15 amino acids. The CDR3 loop reads CASSQDPAGAYEQYF. CDR3 nucleotides: TGCGCCAGCAGCCAAGATCCAGCGGGAGCCTACGAGCAGTACTTC.

This clonotype has just a few counts. The V gene is TRBV27, the J gene TRBJ2-1; D is possibly TRBD1 (5 bases). Germline CDR1 reads MNHEY; CDR2 reads SMNVEV (reference sequence). The CDR3 covers 14 residues. V lost 1 base and J 5 bases, leaving 9 bases between the germline ends. The CDR3 DNA reads as TGTGCCAGCAGTTTATTAGCAGGGCACAATGAGCAGTTCTTC. Translating gives CASSLLAGHNEQFF.

This clonotype was seen a few times. The V and J genes are TRBV14 and TRBJ2-7; 15 bases are a match to TRBD2. The germline V gene encodes CDR1 SGHDN and CDR2 FVKESK. Trimming took 4 bases from V and 4 from J; bases not matched to a gene: 5. The CDR3 sequence is 16 residues long. DNA for the CDR3: TGTGCCAGCAGCCCAAACGGACTAGCGGGAGGGTACGAGCAGTACTTC. As protein: CASSPNGLAGGYEQYF.

This clonotype was seen repeatedly, ten times or more. The chain is built from TRBV12-3 or TRBV12-4 and TRBJ1-1, with D perhaps TRBD1 (5 bases). Trimming removed 3 bases at V and 0 bases at J, with 8 bases between. The CDR3 is 14 amino acids. The DNA of the CDR3 is TGTGCCAGCAGTTTTGGGGGATTGAACACTGAAGCTTTCTTT. This encodes CASSFGGLNTEAFF.

This clonotype was recorded a few times. This chain uses TRBV20-1 with TRBJ2-7, with D perhaps TRBD1 or TRBD2 (5 bases each). This CDR3 has 14 amino acids. Germline CDR1 is DFQATT and CDR2 is SNEGSKA (reference sequence). V was pared by 5 bases and J by 1 base, with 15 bases between. CDR3 residues: CSAEDSGASYEQYF. In DNA form, the CDR3 reads TGCAGTGCTGAGGACTCCGGGGCGTCCTACGAGCAGTACTTC.

The chain carries TRBV3-1 and TRBJ2-1; a possible D gene is TRBD2 (5 bases). V lost 1 base, J lost 9 bases, and 10 bases lay in between. This CDR3 region has 13 residues. Germline V CDR1 and CDR2: LGHDT, YNNKEL (reference sequence). The DNA of the CDR3 is TGTGCCAGCAGCCAAGGAGGGCCAGGTGAGCAGTTCTTC. Protein sequence: CASSQGGPGEQFF.

The sample holds one count of this clonotype. The chain recombines TRBV7-9 with TRBJ2-5, with 11 bases lining up with TRBD1. Germline V gives CDR1 SEHNR, CDR2 FQNEAQ (reference sequence). The CDR3 consists of 15 residues. Losses at the gene ends were 2 bases for V and 5 bases for J; bases not matched to a gene: 4. This CDR3 reads CASSLRGTGGETQYF. CDR3 sequence (DNA): TGTGCCAGCAGCTTAAGGGGGACAGGGGGGGAGACCCAGTACTTC.

The genes are TRBV5-1 and TRBJ2-7; a weak D match, TRBD1 (5 bases). CDR3 length: 14 residues. Per the germline V gene, CDR1 is SGHRS and CDR2 is YFSETQ. Deletions cut 3 bases from V and 2 bases from J, with 12 bases between. CDR3 DNA sequence: TGCGCCAGCAGCTATGAAGGACACACCTACGAGCAGTACTTC. It encodes CASSYEGHTYEQYF.

Here the CDR3 DNA reads TGCAGTGCCTCCCCCGAGGCAGGGGGCTACGAGCAGTACTTC. This codes for CSASPEAGGYEQYF. V and J are TRBV20-1 and TRBJ2-7; the match to TRBD1 covers 7 bases. The ends lost 6 bases at V and 3 bases at J; junction bases unmatched: 11. The V gene's germline CDR1 is DFQATT and CDR2 SNEGSKA (reference sequence). The CDR3 runs to 14 residues.

The chain couples TRBV18 to TRBJ2-1; 9 bases are a match to TRBD2. V lost 5 bases, J lost 8 bases, and 13 bases stayed unmatched. Germline V gene sequence: CDR1 KGHSH, CDR2 LQKENI. The CDR3 runs 16 residues. CDR3 sequence: CASSTLAGEVADEQFF. CDR3 in DNA: TGTGCCAGCTCAACATTAGCGGGAGAGGTTGCGGATGAGCAGTTCTTC.